This is a list of T cell receptor beta chains from one sample in a study of STAT3 mutations in large granular lymphocyte leukemia. Only in-frame clones appear in the TCRdb table, and some are missing; sequencing was by immunoSEQ multiplex PCR. The data contain roughly 46,000 clones, roughly 77% of them singletons. Sequences were obtained from PBMCs. The source is a human donor with T large granular lymphocyte leukemia. Some clones in this sample may be carry-over from other donors' samples. Each CDR3 is given with its conserved first and last residue. D genes are given only for firm matches. Clone size is stated in some rows and not others, as once, few, many or a class when expanded.

CDR3 length: 15; J gene: TRBJ2-2; clone size: .; D gene: .; V gene: TRBV5-1; CDR3 protein: CASSFLRSNTGELFF; CDR3 DNA: TGCGCCAGCAGCTTTCTGCGTTCGAACACCGGGGAGCTGTTTTTT
CDR3 length: 12; J gene: TRBJ1-1; clone size: .; D gene: .; V gene: TRBV5-6; CDR3 protein: CASSLGRTEAFF; CDR3 DNA: TGTGCCAGCAGCTTGGGGCGGACTGAAGCTTTCTTT
CDR3 length: 15; J gene: TRBJ2-1; clone size: .; D gene: .; V gene: TRBV6-5; CDR3 protein: CASSPGRLTDNEQFF; CDR3 DNA: TGTGCCAGCAGCCCGGGAAGGCTTACCGACAATGAGCAGTTCTTC
CDR3 length: 13; J gene: TRBJ1-1; clone size: .; D gene: .; V gene: TRBV19; CDR3 protein: CASSRTGNTEAFF; CDR3 DNA: TGTGCCAGTAGTAGAACAGGGAACACTGAAGCTTTCTTT
CDR3 length: 14; J gene: TRBJ2-1; clone size: .; D gene: .; V gene: TRBV6-5; CDR3 protein: CASSYSKTDYEQFF; CDR3 DNA: TGTGCCAGCAGTTACTCGAAGACGGACTATGAGCAGTTCTTC
CDR3 length: 14; J gene: TRBJ2-5; clone size: .; D gene: TRBD2; V gene: TRBV7-2; CDR3 protein: CASTPSGGQETQYF; CDR3 DNA: TGTGCCAGCACCCCCAGCGGGGGCCAAGAGACCCAGTACTTC
CDR3 length: 15; J gene: TRBJ2-1; clone size: few; D gene: .; V gene: TRBV6-5; CDR3 protein: CASSYLQGQGNEQFF; CDR3 DNA: TGTGCCAGCAGTTACCTGCAGGGGCAAGGCAATGAGCAGTTCTTC
CDR3 length: 12; J gene: TRBJ1-1; clone size: .; D gene: .; V gene: TRBV11-2; CDR3 protein: CASSGRGPEAFF; CDR3 DNA: TGTGCCAGCAGCGGACGCGGGCCTGAAGCTTTCTTT
CDR3 length: 13; J gene: TRBJ2-5; clone size: .; D gene: .; V gene: TRBV19; CDR3 protein: CASSMGPPETQYF; CDR3 DNA: TGTGCCAGTAGTATGGGGCCGCCGGAGACCCAGTACTTC
CDR3 length: 14; J gene: TRBJ1-1; clone size: .; D gene: .; V gene: TRBV2; CDR3 protein: CASSEALGNTEAFF; CDR3 DNA: TGTGCCAGCAGTGAAGCGCTCGGGAACACTGAAGCTTTCTTT
CDR3 length: 14; J gene: TRBJ1-1; clone size: .; D gene: .; V gene: TRBV7-2; CDR3 protein: CASSLAVLNTEAFF; CDR3 DNA: TGTGCCAGCAGCTTAGCGGTCTTGAACACTGAAGCTTTCTTT
CDR3 length: 17; J gene: TRBJ1-5; clone size: .; D gene: .; V gene: TRBV7-2; CDR3 protein: CASSLESIPWKNQPQHF; CDR3 DNA: TGTGCCAGCAGCTTAGAGTCAATTCCTTGGAAAAATCAGCCCCAGCATTTT
CDR3 length: 15; J gene: TRBJ2-1; clone size: .; D gene: .; V gene: TRBV7-9; CDR3 protein: CASSLVLGSYNEQFF; CDR3 DNA: TGTGCCAGCAGCTTAGTGTTGGGGTCGTACAATGAGCAGTTCTTC
CDR3 length: 16; J gene: TRBJ2-5; clone size: .; D gene: TRBD2; V gene: TRBV25-1; CDR3 protein: CASSGGLAGGEETQYF; CDR3 DNA: TGTGCCAGCAGTGGTGGACTAGCGGGGGGGGAAGAGACCCAGTACTTC
CDR3 length: 14; J gene: TRBJ2-5; clone size: .; D gene: .; V gene: TRBV28; CDR3 protein: CASSSLGAEETQYF; CDR3 DNA: TGTGCCAGCAGTTCCCTGGGAGCCGAAGAGACCCAGTACTTC
CDR3 length: 11; J gene: TRBJ1-4; clone size: .; D gene: .; V gene: TRBV2; CDR3 protein: CASTGNEKLFF; CDR3 DNA: TGTGCCAGCACTGGTAACGAAAAACTGTTTTTT
CDR3 length: 14; J gene: TRBJ2-1; clone size: once; D gene: TRBD2; V gene: TRBV7-9; CDR3 protein: CASSRAGRISEQFF; CDR3 DNA: TGTGCCAGCAGCCGAGCGGGACGAATCTCTGAGCAGTTCTTC
CDR3 length: 13; J gene: TRBJ2-7; clone size: .; D gene: .; V gene: TRBV5-6; CDR3 protein: CASSLAGSYEQYF; CDR3 DNA: TGTGCCAGCAGCTTGGCTGGCTCCTACGAGCAGTACTTC
CDR3 length: 13; J gene: TRBJ1-1; clone size: .; D gene: TRBD1; V gene: TRBV7-9; CDR3 protein: CASSLEQGTEAFF; CDR3 DNA: TGTGCCAGCAGCTTAGAACAGGGGACTGAAGCTTTCTTT
CDR3 length: 15; J gene: TRBJ1-6; clone size: few; D gene: .; V gene: TRBV4-2; CDR3 protein: CASSQDRLNGSPLHF; CDR3 DNA: TGTGCCAGCAGCCAAGATCGTCTGAATGGTTCACCCCTCCACTTT
CDR3 length: 14; J gene: TRBJ1-1; clone size: .; D gene: .; V gene: TRBV9; CDR3 protein: CASSVRGGFGEAFF; CDR3 DNA: TGTGCCAGCAGCGTGAGAGGGGGGTTCGGTGAAGCTTTCTTT
CDR3 length: 14; J gene: TRBJ1-1; clone size: few; D gene: .; V gene: TRBV4-2; CDR3 protein: CASSQDATHTEAFF; CDR3 DNA: TGTGCCAGCAGCCAAGATGCCACCCACACTGAAGCTTTCTTT
CDR3 length: 14; J gene: TRBJ2-2; clone size: once; D gene: .; V gene: TRBV10-3; CDR3 protein: CAISGLGNTGELFF; CDR3 DNA: TGTGCCATCAGTGGGTTGGGGAACACCGGGGAGCTGTTTTTT
CDR3 length: 14; J gene: TRBJ1-1; clone size: .; D gene: .; V gene: TRBV10-3; CDR3 protein: CAISDGRGNTEAFF; CDR3 DNA: TGTGCCATCAGTGATGGCAGGGGAAACACTGAAGCTTTCTTT
CDR3 length: 15; J gene: TRBJ1-2; clone size: few; D gene: .; V gene: TRBV6-6; CDR3 protein: CASTTLSRDGYGYTF; CDR3 DNA: TGTGCCAGCACCACCTTGAGCAGGGACGGCTATGGCTACACCTTC
CDR3 length: 16; J gene: TRBJ2-1; clone size: few; D gene: TRBD2; V gene: TRBV6-4; CDR3 protein: CASSDVGTSRSHEQFF; CDR3 DNA: TGTGCCAGCAGTGACGTCGGGACTAGCAGGAGCCATGAGCAGTTCTTC
CDR3 length: 13; J gene: TRBJ2-5; clone size: .; D gene: .; V gene: TRBV18; CDR3 protein: CASSAGIQETQYF; CDR3 DNA: TGTGCCAGCTCGGCCGGGATCCAAGAGACCCAGTACTTC
CDR3 length: 14; J gene: TRBJ1-5; clone size: .; D gene: .; V gene: TRBV2; CDR3 protein: CASSDVSENQPQHF; CDR3 DNA: TGTGCCAGCAGTGACGTCAGCGAAAATCAGCCCCAGCATTTT
CDR3 length: 16; J gene: TRBJ2-1; clone size: .; D gene: TRBD2; V gene: TRBV4-3; CDR3 protein: CASRKDPGGAYNEQFF; CDR3 DNA: TGCGCCAGCAGAAAAGACCCCGGGGGGGCCTACAATGAGCAGTTCTTC
CDR3 length: 15; J gene: TRBJ1-5; clone size: .; D gene: .; V gene: TRBV6-1; CDR3 protein: CASSLDSISNQPQHF; CDR3 DNA: TGTGCCAGCAGCTTGGATTCTATCTCAAATCAGCCCCAGCATTTT
CDR3 length: 15; J gene: TRBJ1-2; clone size: .; D gene: .; V gene: TRBV14; CDR3 protein: CASSQTGLWFNGYTF; CDR3 DNA: TGTGCCAGCAGCCAAACCGGGCTGTGGTTCAATGGCTACACCTTC
CDR3 length: 19; J gene: TRBJ2-5; clone size: .; D gene: TRBD2; V gene: TRBV27; CDR3 protein: CASRPLVRGGKTLQETQYF; CDR3 DNA: TGTGCCAGCAGACCTCTGGTGCGGGGGGGGAAGACCCTACAAGAGACCCAGTACTTC
CDR3 length: 15; J gene: TRBJ2-2; clone size: .; D gene: .; V gene: TRBV7-9; CDR3 protein: CASSLVIGNTGELFF; CDR3 DNA: TGTGCCAGCAGCTTAGTTATAGGGAACACCGGGGAGCTGTTTTTT
CDR3 length: 13; J gene: TRBJ1-6; clone size: .; D gene: .; V gene: TRBV15; CDR3 protein: CATSTRYNSPLHF; CDR3 DNA: TGTGCCACCAGCACCAGATATAATTCACCCCTCCACTTT
CDR3 length: 15; J gene: TRBJ2-1; clone size: .; D gene: TRBD2; V gene: TRBV5-1; CDR3 protein: CASSLSLAGANEQFF; CDR3 DNA: TGCGCCAGCAGCTTGTCACTAGCGGGGGCCAATGAGCAGTTCTTC
CDR3 length: 13; J gene: TRBJ2-3; clone size: .; D gene: .; V gene: TRBV4-1; CDR3 protein: CASSQGTAVTQYF; CDR3 DNA: TGCGCCAGCAGCCAAGGGACAGCCGTTACGCAGTATTTT
CDR3 length: 15; J gene: TRBJ2-7; clone size: once; D gene: .; V gene: TRBV7-2; CDR3 protein: CASSLSWGGIYEQYF; CDR3 DNA: TGTGCCAGCAGCTTAAGTTGGGGGGGCATCTACGAGCAGTACTTC
CDR3 length: 15; J gene: TRBJ2-7; clone size: .; D gene: .; V gene: TRBV18; CDR3 protein: CASSPINTRTSEQYF; CDR3 DNA: TGTGCCAGCTCCCCAATAAACACAAGAACAAGCGAGCAGTACTTC
CDR3 length: 17; J gene: TRBJ2-1; clone size: .; D gene: .; V gene: TRBV5-1; CDR3 protein: CASSLEPTGFSYNEQFF; CDR3 DNA: TGCGCCAGCAGCTTGGAACCTACAGGGTTCTCCTACAATGAGCAGTTCTTC
CDR3 length: 12; J gene: TRBJ2-7; clone size: few; D gene: .; V gene: TRBV29-1; CDR3 protein: CSVAQAVGEQYF; CDR3 DNA: TGCAGCGTTGCACAGGCCGTTGGCGAGCAGTACTTC
CDR3 length: 17; J gene: TRBJ1-4; clone size: few; D gene: TRBD1; V gene: TRBV2; CDR3 protein: CASSVPGQAASNEKLFF; CDR3 DNA: TGTGCCAGCAGTGTACCGGGACAGGCGGCCTCTAATGAAAAACTGTTTTTT
CDR3 length: 13; J gene: TRBJ1-2; clone size: .; D gene: .; V gene: TRBV30; CDR3 protein: CAWSLTGAYGYTF; CDR3 DNA: TGTGCCTGGAGTTTAACAGGCGCCTATGGCTACACCTTC
CDR3 length: 12; J gene: TRBJ1-1; clone size: .; D gene: .; V gene: TRBV30; CDR3 protein: CAWSIVYTEAFF; CDR3 DNA: TGTGCCTGGAGTATCGTGTACACTGAAGCTTTCTTT
CDR3 length: 16; J gene: TRBJ1-2; clone size: .; D gene: TRBD1; V gene: TRBV6-6; CDR3 protein: CASSQSSGTGAYGYTF; CDR3 DNA: TGTGCCAGCAGTCAATCTAGCGGGACAGGAGCCTATGGCTACACCTTC
CDR3 length: 16; J gene: TRBJ2-2; clone size: .; D gene: .; V gene: TRBV5-6; CDR3 protein: CASSLDRGAPTGELFF; CDR3 DNA: TGTGCCAGCAGCTTGGACCGGGGGGCGCCCACCGGGGAGCTGTTTTTT
CDR3 length: 15; J gene: TRBJ1-1; clone size: .; D gene: TRBD1; V gene: TRBV5-4; CDR3 protein: CASSTGQGMNTEAFF; CDR3 DNA: TGTGCCAGCAGCACAGGACAGGGCATGAACACTGAAGCTTTCTTT
CDR3 length: 16; J gene: TRBJ1-2; clone size: .; D gene: .; V gene: TRBV6-6; CDR3 protein: CASSYSNNPRNYGYTF; CDR3 DNA: TGTGCCAGCAGTTACTCAAATAATCCTCGGAACTATGGCTACACCTTC
CDR3 length: 13; J gene: TRBJ1-3; clone size: .; D gene: .; V gene: TRBV6-5; CDR3 protein: CASSRDRRNTIYF; CDR3 DNA: TGTGCCAGCAGCAGGGACCGGAGAAACACCATATATTTT
CDR3 length: 15; J gene: TRBJ2-2; clone size: once; D gene: TRBD2; V gene: TRBV11-2; CDR3 protein: CASSLDRRTSGELFF; CDR3 DNA: TGTGCCAGCAGCTTAGATAGGCGGACTAGCGGGGAGCTGTTTTTT
CDR3 length: 13; J gene: TRBJ1-2; clone size: .; D gene: .; V gene: TRBV7-2; CDR3 protein: CASSPPGAWGYTF; CDR3 DNA: TGTGCCAGCAGCCCACCCGGGGCTTGGGGCTACACCTTC
CDR3 length: 12; J gene: TRBJ1-2; clone size: .; D gene: .; V gene: TRBV6-8; CDR3 protein: CASSYDGYGYTF; CDR3 DNA: TGTGCCAGCAGTTACGATGGTTATGGCTACACCTTC
CDR3 length: 16; J gene: TRBJ1-2; clone size: .; D gene: .; V gene: TRBV2; CDR3 protein: CASGTPGVGDVYGYTF; CDR3 DNA: TGTGCCAGCGGTACCCCCGGGGTTGGGGACGTCTATGGCTACACCTTC
CDR3 length: 15; J gene: TRBJ1-3; clone size: .; D gene: .; V gene: TRBV5-8; CDR3 protein: CASSLEGEPANTIYF; CDR3 DNA: TGTGCCAGCAGCTTGGAGGGCGAGCCTGCAAACACCATATATTTT
CDR3 length: 16; J gene: TRBJ1-5; clone size: few; D gene: .; V gene: TRBV6-1; CDR3 protein: CASSDASRSSNQPQHF; CDR3 DNA: TGTGCCAGCAGTGACGCCAGCCGATCAAGCAATCAGCCCCAGCATTTT
CDR3 length: 13; J gene: TRBJ2-2; clone size: .; D gene: .; V gene: TRBV11-3; CDR3 protein: CASSFRVGGELFF; CDR3 DNA: TGTGCCAGCAGCTTCAGGGTTGGCGGGGAGCTGTTTTTT
CDR3 length: 13; J gene: TRBJ1-2; clone size: few; D gene: .; V gene: TRBV4-2; CDR3 protein: CASSQGQVYGYTF; CDR3 DNA: TGTGCCAGCAGCCAAGGGCAAGTCTATGGCTACACCTTC
CDR3 length: 14; J gene: TRBJ1-1; clone size: .; D gene: .; V gene: TRBV7-2; CDR3 protein: CASSRVGGGTEAFF; CDR3 DNA: TGTGCCAGCAGCAGAGTGGGGGGAGGCACTGAAGCTTTCTTT
CDR3 length: 15; J gene: TRBJ1-5; clone size: .; D gene: .; V gene: TRBV7-9; CDR3 protein: CASSPGTAGYQPQHF; CDR3 DNA: TGTGCCAGCAGCCCTGGGACGGCAGGCTATCAGCCCCAGCATTTT
CDR3 length: 15; J gene: TRBJ2-1; clone size: .; D gene: TRBD2; V gene: TRBV4-2; CDR3 protein: CASSQDSGGANEQFF; CDR3 DNA: TGTGCCAGCAGCCAAGATAGCGGGGGGGCCAATGAGCAGTTCTTC